This T cell receptor beta chain stems from a study of blood T cell repertoires in COVID-19. Seattle participants joined during active infection and were tracked over time. The CDR3 is made up of 15 amino acids. The V end lost 9 bases, the J end lost 6 bases, and 20 bases lay between the germline ends. Germline CDR1 reads SGHVS; CDR2 reads FQNEAQ. The data were produced by immunoSEQ multiplex PCR, yet TCRdb's version contains in-frame clones alone and is incomplete. The sample lists roughly 410,000 clones, about 88% seen once, with roughly 1.4% in the top ten. The receptor's source is a woman aged 40 to 50 with COVID-19, enrolled during active disease. The sample comprised peripheral blood. V usage is TRBV7-8 and J usage is TRBJ2-2, with D perhaps TRBD1 (6 bases). The DNA of the CDR3 is TGTGCCAGTAAAAAGGGGGAACGGTTGGCCGGGGAGCTGTTTTTT. Amino acid sequence: CASKKGERLAGELFF.